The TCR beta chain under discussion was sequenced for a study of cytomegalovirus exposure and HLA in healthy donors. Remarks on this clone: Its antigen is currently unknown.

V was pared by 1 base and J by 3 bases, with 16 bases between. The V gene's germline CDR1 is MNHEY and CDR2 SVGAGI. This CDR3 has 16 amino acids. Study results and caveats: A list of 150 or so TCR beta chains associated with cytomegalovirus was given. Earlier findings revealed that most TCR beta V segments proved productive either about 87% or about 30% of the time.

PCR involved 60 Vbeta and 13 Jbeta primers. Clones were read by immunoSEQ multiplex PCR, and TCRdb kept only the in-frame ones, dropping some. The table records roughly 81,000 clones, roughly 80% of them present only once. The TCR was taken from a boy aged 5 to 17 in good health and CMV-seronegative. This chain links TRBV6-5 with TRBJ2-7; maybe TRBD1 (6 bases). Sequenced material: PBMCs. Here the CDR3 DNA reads TGTGCCAGCAGTTACTTTGGGCAGGGGAATTTCTACGAGCAGTACTTC. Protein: CASSYFGQGNFYEQYF.